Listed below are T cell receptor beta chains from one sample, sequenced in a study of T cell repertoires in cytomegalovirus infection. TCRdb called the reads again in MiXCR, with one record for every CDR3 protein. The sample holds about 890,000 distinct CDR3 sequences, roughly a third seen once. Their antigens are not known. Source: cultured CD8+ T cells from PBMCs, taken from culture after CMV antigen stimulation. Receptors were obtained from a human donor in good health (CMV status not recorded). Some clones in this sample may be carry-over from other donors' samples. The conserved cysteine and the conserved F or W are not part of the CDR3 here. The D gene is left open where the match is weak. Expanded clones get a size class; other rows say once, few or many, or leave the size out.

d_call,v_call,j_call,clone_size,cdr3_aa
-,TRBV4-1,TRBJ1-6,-,ANSQDERGDSPLH
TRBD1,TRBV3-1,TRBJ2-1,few,ASSLESGTGEVVASYNEQF
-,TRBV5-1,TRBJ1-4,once,ASSLDAGFNEKLF
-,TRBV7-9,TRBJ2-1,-,ASSSERYNEQF
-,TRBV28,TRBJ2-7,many,ASQFTLQGRSYEQY
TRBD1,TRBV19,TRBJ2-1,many,ASSKVGWDRGPNWGNEQF
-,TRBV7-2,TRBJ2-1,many,ASSLVGDLTPYNEQF
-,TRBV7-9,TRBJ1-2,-,ANSGSGYT
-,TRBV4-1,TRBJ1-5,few,ASSQEGGAGNQPQH
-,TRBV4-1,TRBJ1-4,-,ASSQTGSKLF
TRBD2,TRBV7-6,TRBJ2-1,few,ASSQAGVYNEQF